This T cell receptor (beta chain) was identified during a study of neoadjuvant anti-PD-1 for oral cavity cancer (dated by TCRdb to the early 2020s). In the study overall: Patients mostly received three to four biweekly doses of nivolumab at 3 mg/kg before curative-intent surgical resection. Patients without progression received a fourth nivolumab dose around day 43 and underwent definitive surgical resection on days 50-56. Under RECIST 1.1, a patient counted as a responder if showing complete response, partial response or stable disease, and as a non-responder if showing progression. The parent correlative cohort included roughly 12 patients, with an approximately 30% response rate.

Summary of the overall study and its limitations: After neoadjuvant nivolumab, T cell clonality (Gini index) in PBMCs was significantly higher in non-responders than in responders. Only a few patients per response group were included in the TCR analyses, and the authors called for validation in larger cohorts. Higher pretreatment blood Treg/Th17 ratios correlated with higher pretreatment blood TCRbeta clonality and lower post-treatment tumor TCRbeta clonality.

On this clone itself: Its specific antigen is unknown. No quality values exist for individual bases; no much larger clone is one base distant.

Sample time point, as interpreted from the label and publication: before neoadjuvant nivolumab. Patients had been newly diagnosed with stage II-IVA oral cavity squamous cell carcinoma, and no prior systemic or radiation treatment had been given to the patients. Everyone in the cohort had locally advanced, HPV-negative oral cavity squamous cell carcinoma. Peripheral blood mononuclear cells were analyzed directly, without maintenance or expansion in culture. The samples were obtained from a longitudinal correlative study of a single-arm phase II trial testing neoadjuvant nivolumab in oral cavity squamous cell carcinoma. Subject-matched pre- and post-treatment PBMCs and tumors from three responders and three non-responders were subjected to genomic DNA-based TCRbeta sequencing. Peripheral blood mononuclear cells were collected once before nivolumab treatment and again after treatment, at the time of surgery. The Maxwell RSC DNA from Cells kit was used to extract genomic DNA from PBMCs.

From its cysteine to its phenylalanine, the CDR3 spans 12 amino acids. Only CDR3 DNA is held: 36 bases, read in frame from base 1. Compared with germline, V lacks 9 bases and J lacks 5 bases; bases without a gene match: 4. CDR1 and CDR2 are read off the germline V gene as SNHLY and FYNNEI. For deep sequencing of PBMC libraries, mostly about 450 ng of input genomic DNA was used, and six replicates were run per sample. Following the manufacturer's instructions, the team built TCRbeta libraries using the immunoSEQ hsTCRbeta kit. The finished libraries were brought together in one pool at approximately 3.2 nM, which was then read using an Illumina NovaSeq 6000 S4 flow cell. As for the authors' bioinformatics: Raw data preprocessing and quality control were performed with the immunoSEQ Analyzer. The analysis was restricted to productive rearrangements, with each unique CDR3 amino acid sequence defining a clonotype. Using the R package tcR, the researchers computed the Gini-Simpson index as their estimate of repertoire clonality. Gini indices were compared with Student's t test, and associations with tumor size change were assessed by Pearson correlation. The source is immuneACCESS, and TCRdb retained only in-frame sequences with V and J called. Part of the clones is not carried over; for the studies checked, unresolved V genes explain less than half of this, and the remainder is unexplained. That table is the source of V, J and clone size, and D and trimming were worked out from the DNA. The sample records 75,000 or so clones, around 80% of which are singletons. Clones ranked in the top ten supply 2.5% to 3.5% of the sample.

The rearranged chain carries TRBV2 and TRBJ2-7; 10 central nucleotides agree with TRBD1. This specimen was PBMCs, taken before nivolumab (anti-PD-1) treatment. The TCR originated in a person between 40 and 85 years old with oral cavity squamous cell carcinoma. The bases are TGTGCCAGGGGGACAGGGGTCAACGAGCAGTACTTC. Its product reads: CARGTGVNEQYF. The reference TRBV2 and TRBJ2-7 proteins fill in what lies around the CDR3, so the full variable domain reads EPEVTQTPSHQVTQMGQEVILRCVPISNHLYFYWYRQILGQKVEFLVSFYNNEISEKSEIFDDQFSVERPDGSNFTLKIRSTKLEDSAMYFCARGTGVNEQYFGPGTRLTVT.